These 4 T cell receptor beta chains were all obtained from the same sample, sequenced in a study of CXCR3-negative and CXCR3-positive naive CD8 T cells. It was by 5' RACE with UMI labels that the TRB cDNA libraries were prepared. TCRdb re-called the 5' RACE reads; every CDR3 protein appears as one record, without DNA. Reported are 70,000 to 95,000 distinct CDR3 sequences; the ten largest clones contain approximately 1.5%. Sequencing was carried out using naive CXCR3- CD8+ T cells from blood. Subset specified: CD45RO-CCR7+CD27+CD95- naive CD8+ T cells lacking CXCR3 (TNR3-). These TCRs come from a human donor in good health. Some clones in this sample may be carry-over from other donors' samples.

The V call is TRBV19, the J call TRBJ1-2; the TCRdb call, TRBD1, lacks DNA for checking. Germline V gene sequence: CDR1 LNHDA, CDR2 SQIVND (reference sequence). The CDR3 has 15 amino acids. This CDR3 reads CASSLGPGSNYGYTF.

The gene calls are TRBV29-1 and TRBJ1-1; TCRdb designates TRBD1, a call that cannot be tested without DNA. CDR3 size: 12 residues. CDR1 is SQVTM and CDR2 is ANQGSEA in the germline V gene. CDR3 loop: CSGTIRGTVAFF.

CDR3: CASSWDYGNEQYF. The rearrangement uses TRBV19 and TRBJ2-7; TCRdb names TRBD2, which stays unverified in the absence of DNA. From germline, CDR1 is LNHDA and CDR2 SQIVND (reference sequence). The length of the CDR3 is 13 residues.

The genes are TRBV29-1 and TRBJ2-2; TCRdb gives TRBD1 as the D gene, but with no DNA this cannot be confirmed. Looked up from germline, CDR1 is SQVTM and CDR2 is ANQGSEA. The CDR3 has 15 amino acids. CDR3: CSVEQGASGLGELFF.